This TCR beta chain derives from a study of shared clonotypes between healthy human individuals. CDR1 SGHRS and CDR2 YFSETQ come from the germline V gene. The CDR3 loop spans 17 amino acids. The V end was cut by 2 bases, the J end by 0 bases, with 18 bases between. Adults of Caucasian background living in Nashville, Tennessee made up all donors. Profiled with immunoSEQ multiplex PCR; TCRdb holds only in-frame clones, not every one. The sample contains about 380,000 clones, 90% to 98% of which appear only once. The receptor's source is a man aged 30 to 45 in good health. The gene calls are TRBV5-1 and TRBJ2-7; a weak D match, TRBD2 (6 bases). The sequencing input was memory CD8+ T cells sorted from blood. The subset: CD45RO+ cells pooled with CCR7-negative TemRA cells. The CDR3 nucleotides are TGCGCCAGCAGCTTCTCGAGCCTAGCGCTTAGCTCCTACGAGCAGTACTTC. Protein product: CASSFSSLALSSYEQYF. The full variable domain, its missing parts supplied by reference TRBV5-1 and TRBJ2-7, is KAGVTQTPRYLIKTRGQQVTLSCSPISGHRSVSWYQQTPGQGLQFLFEYFSETQRNKGNFPGRFSGRQFSNSRSEMNVSTLELGDSALYLCASSFSSLALSSYEQYFGPGTRLTVT.